The 31 T cell receptor beta chains below were found in one sample sequenced in a study of tumor-infiltrating lymphocytes in primary liver carcinoma. Starting material for RNA and DNA co-extraction consisted of roughly 19-30 mg of unsorted bulk tissue. TCR beta cDNA came from roughly 450 ng total RNA, primed with a constant-region primer. Employing slightly modified ARM-PCR, three nested multiplex PCR rounds were run, and these gave rise to the TCR beta libraries. Forward primers for TRBV1-TRBV30 and a C-beta reverse primer served the first two PCR rounds, at about 10 cycles each. A single record per CDR3 protein comes from TCRdb applying MiXCR to the multiplex PCR reads. This table has around 70,000 distinct CDR3 sequences, 60% to 80% appearing once. Material for sequencing was liver tumor tissue from sampling region 4. Sample subset: tumor region T4, right-lateral pole. The receptors were sampled from a man aged 35 to 55 with primary liver carcinoma and hepatitis B virus infection.

About this clonotype: Sequence at one end of the junction differs from germline and may be a read error. V gene TRBV28 combines with J gene TRBJ1-6; no clear D. The CDR3 runs to 14 residues. Germline V gives CDR1 MDHEN, CDR2 SYDVKM. CDR3 loop: CASNDPGMDSLLQF. In nucleotides, the CDR3 is TGTGCCAGCAACGATCCGGGGATGGATTCACTCCTCCAATTT.

Notes on this clonotype: A junction end diverges from the germline sequence, so it may reflect a read error. CDR3 DNA: TGTGCCAGCAGTCAGGACGGATACTCCAGCGGGAGGCCCCCAGATATGCAGTATTTT. It encodes CASSQDGYSSGRPPDMQYF. The chain employs TRBV12-3 or TRBV12-4 and TRBJ2-3; 9 nucleotides line up with TRBD2. The CDR3 spans 19 residues.

The chain uses TRBV6-5 and TRBJ2-1, with a tentative D call TRBD2 (5 bases). Looked up from germline, CDR1 is MNHEY and CDR2 is SVGAGI. V lost 3 bases and J 10 bases, leaving 16 bases between the germline ends. This CDR3 region has 14 residues. The CDR3 here is CASSYTGSSREQFF. The CDR3 nucleotides read TGTGCCAGCAGTTATACCGGGTCTAGCAGGGAGCAGTTCTTC.

The chain couples TRBV28 to TRBJ2-7, with 9 positions matching TRBD1. The V gene's germline CDR1 is MDHEN and CDR2 SYDVKM. The V and J ends lost 5 bases and 5 bases, in that order; junction bases with no gene match: 19. CDR3 length: 18 amino acids. The CDR3 region has the DNA TGTGCCAGCAGTACTACCCGGGACAGGGTGGGGTCTTGGCACGAGCAGTACTTC. Amino acids: CASSTTRDRVGSWHEQYF.

Points on this clonotype: It is likely a read error, because the conserved phenylalanine at the end of the CDR3 is missing. V is TRBV10-3 and J is TRBJ2-3; D possibly corresponds to TRBD1 (6 bases). Germline V lookup: CDR1 ENHRY, CDR2 SYGVKD. The length of the CDR3 is 15 residues. V lost 5 bases to trimming and J lost 0 bases, with 12 bases between them. CDR3 amino acids: CAISKDSPSTDTQYS. For the CDR3, the DNA is TGTGCCATCAGTAAGGACAGCCCTAGCACAGATACGCAGTATTCT.

The chain links TRBV5-6 to TRBJ2-3; 8 nucleotides match TRBD2. The CDR3 sequence is 14 residues long. In germline, CDR1 is SGHDT, CDR2 YYEEEE. J gave up 3 bases and V 2 bases, and 2 bases lay outside the gene matches. Here the CDR3 reads CASSFSGDTDTQYF. Written as DNA, the CDR3 is TGTGCCAGCAGCTTTAGCGGGGATACAGATACGCAGTATTTT.

This clonotype turned up a few times. This likely comes from a read error, as the CDR3 has no conserved phenylalanine or tryptophan at its end. This chain uses TRBV5-6 with TRBJ1-2, with 8 nucleotides matching TRBD1. The CDR3 loop spans 16 amino acids. Germline CDR1 reads SGHDT; CDR2 reads YYEEEE. The CDR3 protein is CASGFEPGQAYYGYTS. The CDR3 DNA follows: TGTGCCAGCGGCTTTGAACCGGGACAGGCGTACTATGGCTACACCTCC.

This clonotype was observed a handful of times. J is TRBJ1-1 and V is TRBV2; D is possibly TRBD1 (5 bases). The ends were cut back, 6 bases at V and 0 bases at J, with 8 bases in the middle. Germline V gene data show CDR1 as SNHLY and CDR2 as FYNNEI. The CDR3 runs to 13 residues. The CDR3 region is CASSRQLNTEAFF. CDR3 nucleotide sequence: TGTGCCAGCAGCAGACAGTTGAACACTGAAGCTTTCTTT.

The table lists this clonotype with a count of one. Its ends do not fully match the called genes, so a read error is possible. The chain links TRBV29-1 to TRBJ2-1; 15 bases map to TRBD2. In germline, CDR1 is SQVTM, CDR2 ANQGSEA. CDR3 size: 13 residues. The CDR3 spells CCGRTSGRDEQLF. The CDR3 region has the DNA TGCTGCGGCCGGACTAGCGGGAGGGATGAGCAGCTCTTC.

As regards this clonotype: At one boundary the junction diverges from the germline segment, which might be a read error. The chain has TRBV28 and TRBJ2-5, with 8 bases matching TRBD1. The CDR3 contains 15 residues. Germline CDR1 is MDHEN and CDR2 is SYDVKM. CDR3 DNA: TGTGCCAGCTGTTCGATAGGACAGGGTCAAGAGACCCAGTACTTT. This codes for CASCSIGQGQETQYF. Looking up the rest from reference TRBV28 and TRBJ2-5 gives the full variable domain: DVKVTQSSRYLVKRTGEKVFLECVQDMDHENMFWYRQDPGLGLRLIYFSYDVKMKEKGDIPEGYSVSREKKERFSLILESASTNQTSMYLCASCSIGQGQETQYFGPGTRLLVL.

This clonotype was seen repeatedly, ten times or more. The V gene is TRBV4-2, the J gene TRBJ2-7, with 14 bases lining up with TRBD2. Germline V gene lookup returns CDR1 LGHNA and CDR2 YNFKEQ. With V trimmed by 4 bases and J by 6 bases, 8 bases remained unmatched. CDR3 length: 16 amino acids. The CDR3 DNA follows: TGTGCCAGCAGCCTGGAAGGGACTAGCGGGAGTGGCGAGCAGTACTTC. It specifies CASSLEGTSGSGEQYF.

Turning to this clonotype: This could be a read error, since a much larger clone is one nucleotide away. This chain links TRBV11-2 with TRBJ2-7; D not resolved. Trimming took 7 bases from V and 6 from J, leaving 22 bases between them. This CDR3 has 15 residues. CDR1 is SGHAT, CDR2 FQNNGV, per germline. CDR3 nucleotide sequence: TGTGCCAGCAACTCCGGACGGCTTTACGCGCGCGAGCAGTACTTC. It codes for CASNSGRLYAREQYF. The variable domain in full, completed from reference TRBV11-2 and TRBJ2-7, reads EAGVAQSPRYKIIEKRQSVAFWCNPISGHATLYWYQQILGQGPKLLIQFQNNGVVDDSQLPKDRFSAERLKGVDSTLKIQPAKLEDSAVYLCASNSGRLYAREQYFGPGTRLTVT.

The sample holds a few counts of this clonotype. This chain joins TRBV28 and TRBJ1-2; maybe TRBD1 (6 bases). This CDR3 is 15 amino acids long. V was cut by 5 bases and J by 8 bases, with 21 bases left in between. Germline loops: CDR1 MDHEN, CDR2 SYDVKM. The CDR3 protein is CASSNRGGAHEGYTF. Here the CDR3 DNA reads TGTGCCAGCAGTAATAGGGGGGGCGCCCACGAGGGCTACACCTTC.

Notes on this clonotype: Germline is not matched at one junction end, which may reflect a read error. The chain links TRBV6-6 to TRBJ2-2; D is tentatively TRBD1 or TRBD2 (5 bases each). CDR1 and CDR2 (germline): MNHNY, SVGAGI (reference sequence). The length of the CDR3 is 14 residues. The CDR3 region has the DNA TGTACCACGGGACCGGGGACCTACACCCGGGAGCTGTTTTTT. As protein: CTTGPGTYTRELFF.

Regarding this clonotype: A much larger clone differs from this one at a single base, so this may be a read error. The rearrangement links TRBV7-9 to TRBJ2-1, with D tentatively TRBD2 (5 bases). This CDR3 spans 15 amino acids. Germline loops: CDR1 SEHNR, CDR2 FQNEAQ (reference sequence). CDR3 sequence: CAGSLVVSDYNEQFF. Here the CDR3 DNA reads TGTGCCGGCAGCTTAGTTGTTAGCGACTACAATGAGCAGTTCTTC.

This clonotype occurred once. It is likely a read error, because the conserved phenylalanine at the end of the CDR3 is missing. V and J are TRBV30 and TRBJ2-3, with D uncertain. The CDR3 sequence is 16 residues long. The V gene lost 5 bases and the J gene lost 0 bases, with 18 bases spanning the gap. CDR1 and CDR2 from the germline V gene are GTSNPN and SVGIG (reference sequence). The CDR3 loop is CAWASFWGTSTDTQYL. CDR3 in DNA: TGTGCCTGGGCGTCTTTTTGGGGTACGAGCACAGATACGCAGTATCTT.

As to this clonotype: At one boundary the junction diverges from the germline segment, which might be a read error. V and J are TRBV6-5 and TRBJ2-2; TRBD1 might be the D (7 bases). CDR3 size: 15 residues. Germline CDR1 MNHEY, CDR2 SVGAGI. The CDR3 reads CARSYSNRGLGELFF. CDR3 DNA sequence: TGTGCCAGGAGTTACTCGAACAGGGGACTGGGGGAGCTGTTTTTT.

The chain couples TRBV6-2 or TRBV6-3 to TRBJ2-7; D call uncertain. Germline CDR1 is MNHEY and CDR2 is SVGEGT. V shed 5 bases and J shed 7 bases, with 18 bases lying between them. The CDR3 totals 14 residues. The CDR3 DNA sequence: TGTGCCAGCAGTACATCATGGTGCAATCGGGAGCAGTACTTC. Translation: CASSTSWCNREQYF.

As regards this clonotype: Germline and junction disagree at one end, which may indicate a read error. CDR3 in amino acids: CASSDRGLYGQCF. The CDR3 DNA reads as TGTGCCAGCAGTGACAGGGGCCTCTACGGGCAGTGCTTC. The V and J genes are TRBV6-1 and TRBJ2-7, with a possible D match to TRBD1 (6 bases). Looked up from germline, CDR1 is MNHNS and CDR2 is SASEGT. The CDR3 runs to 13 residues.

The V gene is TRBV6-6, the J gene TRBJ1-5; TRBD1 is a possible D gene (5 bases). The CDR3 runs to 15 residues. Germline V lookup: CDR1 MNHNY, CDR2 SVGAGI (reference sequence). The ends were cut back, 8 bases at V and 0 bases at J, with 14 bases in the middle. The CDR3 loop is CASGPGTGSNQPQHF. CDR3 coding DNA: TGTGCCAGCGGACCTGGGACGGGTAGCAATCAGCCCCAGCATTTT.

As regards this clonotype: The CDR3 carries no conserved terminal phenylalanine or tryptophan, so it likely arises from a read error. No DNA is shown, since the ends of the CDR3 on it are uncertain; the CDR3 is the one TCRdb lists. CDR3 in amino acids: CASSSSGGNELFL. The V call is TRBV28, the J call TRBJ2-1; the D call of TRBD1 is as the table states it, not checked on the DNA. Germline V lookup: CDR1 MDHEN, CDR2 SYDVKM. From its first to its last residue, the CDR3 has 13 amino acids.

This clonotype was seen at least ten times. V is TRBV7-9 and J is TRBJ1-2; D gene unclear. The V gene lost 1 base and the J gene lost 4 bases, with 7 bases spanning the gap. This CDR3 region has 13 residues. CDR1 is SEHNR, CDR2 FQNEAQ, per germline (reference sequence). For the CDR3, the DNA is TGTGCCAGCAGCTTAGTGAGTCTCTATGGCTACACCTTC. Amino acids: CASSLVSLYGYTF.

A remark on this clonotype: Germline is not matched at one junction end, which may reflect a read error. V and J are TRBV12-3 or TRBV12-4 and TRBJ1-5, with D possibly matching TRBD1 (5 bases). The CDR3 covers 14 residues. The CDR3 nucleotides are TGTGCCAACAGTTTAGCGCAGGGCAATCATCCCCAGCATTTT. This translates into CANSLAQGNHPQHF.

Note on this clonotype: A read error may explain this, as a much larger clone is one base away. The chain combines TRBV6-6 with TRBJ1-6; D call uncertain. Looked up from germline, CDR1 is MNHNY and CDR2 is SVGAGI (reference sequence). Deletions cut 7 bases from V and 9 bases from J, with 16 bases between. The CDR3 contains 14 residues. CDR3: CASIMTEEGSPLHF. The CDR3, as DNA: TGTGCCAGCATTATGACCGAGGAAGGTTCACCCCTCCACTTT.

V gene TRBV5-8 combines with J gene TRBJ2-7; TRBD2 agrees at 8 bases. J lost 2 bases, V lost 4 bases, and 11 bases had no gene match. Germline-derived CDR1 and CDR2 are SGHTS and YDEGEE. The CDR3 extends over 16 amino acids. CDR3 sequence (DNA): TGTGCCAGCAGCCCTGCTCGGGGGGGAAGAACCTACGAGCAGTACTTC. Translated, it gives CASSPARGGRTYEQYF. Together with reference TRBV5-8 and TRBJ2-7, the CDR3 gives the full variable domain: EAGVTQSPTHLIKTRGQQATLRCSPISGHTSVYWYQQALGLGLQFLLWYDEGEERNRGNFPPRFSGRQFPNYSSELNVNALELEDSALYLCASSPARGGRTYEQYFGPGTRLTVT.

In this sample, this clonotype turned up a few times. The conserved final phenylalanine or tryptophan is absent from the CDR3, which likely points to a read error. The J gene is TRBJ2-5, the V gene TRBV4-2, with D unresolved. This CDR3 has 15 residues. CDR1 is LGHNA, CDR2 YNFKEQ, per germline. The DNA for the CDR3 is TGTACCAGCAGCCAAGATTTCCGGGCCCAAGAGACCCAGTACTTA. The encoded protein is CTSSQDFRAQETQYL.

On this clonotype itself: This may stem from a read error, because a much larger clone lies one nucleotide away. The chain recombines TRBV30 with TRBJ2-7; 7 positions agree with TRBD2. The CDR3 is 11 amino acids. V gave up 4 bases and J gave up 7 bases; unmatched junction bases: 4. Germline values: CDR1 GTSNPN, CDR2 SVGIG (reference sequence). The CDR3 loop is CAWTRGGEQYF. CDR3 nucleotide sequence: TGTGCCTGGACCCGGGGAGGGGAGCAGTACTTC.

This clonotype has only a few counts. This may come from a read error, since a much larger clone is one base off. The CDR3 DNA reads TGCGTCAGCAGTCCGGGCGGAGGAGGTGGAAACACCATATATTTT. It specifies CVSSPGGGGGNTIYF. V is TRBV10-2 and J is TRBJ1-3; unclear D gene. In germline, CDR1 is WSHSY, CDR2 SAAADI. The CDR3 loop spans 15 amino acids.

This clonotype is deemed medium-sized (0.01 to 0.1%). The CDR3 loop is CASSLGGTGISYEQYF. CDR3 sequence (DNA): TGTGCCAGCAGCTTAGGTGGGACGGGAATCTCCTACGAGCAGTACTTC. The chain carries TRBV11-2 and TRBJ2-7; either TRBD1 or TRBD2 may fit D (5 bases each). The CDR3 spans 16 residues. Germline V gene data show CDR1 as SGHAT and CDR2 as FQNNGV. Trimming cost V 1 base and J 0 bases, with 13 bases left between them.

This clonotype occurred many times. This sequence joins TRBV7-9 and TRBJ2-1; TRBD2 aligns across 12 bases. Germline loops: CDR1 SEHNR, CDR2 FQNEAQ (reference sequence). The CDR3 totals 15 residues. V lost 4 bases to trimming and J lost 8 bases; unmatched junction nucleotides: 6. CDR3 region: CASSSLAGGPYEQFF. CDR3 DNA sequence: TGTGCCAGCAGCTCCCTAGCGGGAGGGCCCTATGAGCAGTTCTTC.

To note about this clonotype: The conserved phenylalanine or tryptophan is not found at the CDR3 terminus, so this likely reflects a read error. The V gene is TRBV4-2, the J gene TRBJ2-3; maybe TRBD1 (6 bases). This CDR3 contains 15 residues. Germline CDR1 and CDR2: LGHNA and YNFKEQ. CDR3 DNA: TGTGCCAGTAGCCAACCGAAAACAGGGCCAGATGCGCAGTATATT. Residues: CASSQPKTGPDAQYI.